The rows below give T cell receptor beta chains drawn from one sample of a study of CD8 T cells in ankylosing spondylitis. Each CDR3 protein is one row after TCRdb ran MiXCR on the 5' RACE reads. Of around 150,000 distinct CDR3 sequences listed, around 10% are singletons. The sequenced sample consisted of blood, either unsorted or a sorted T cell fraction (not recorded which). Receptors were obtained from a female donor with ankylosing spondylitis or in good health (not recorded which). Each CDR3 is given with its conserved first and last residue. A D gene is named only where the DNA matches it firmly. Not all rows give a size; the values are once, few, many and, for expanded clones, a class.

v_gene: TRBV20-1
abundance: few
j_gene: TRBJ1-6
len: 14
d_gene: TRBD1
CDR3nt: TGCAGTGCGAAGTTAGGACAGGCCGGTTCACCCCTCCACTTT
CDR3aa: CSAKLGQAGSPLHF

v_gene: TRBV7-8
abundance: -
j_gene: TRBJ2-1
len: 12
d_gene: -
CDR3nt: TGTGCCAGCAGCTCTGCAGGGGATGAGCAGTTCTTC
CDR3aa: CASSSAGDEQFF

v_gene: TRBV27
abundance: many
j_gene: TRBJ1-2
len: 13
d_gene: -
CDR3nt: TGTGCCAGCAGTTTCCGACAGAACTATGGCTACACCTTC
CDR3aa: CASSFRQNYGYTF

v_gene: TRBV7-8
abundance: many
j_gene: TRBJ2-1
len: 16
d_gene: TRBD2
CDR3nt: TGTGCCAGCAGCCCCCGGGGACTAGCGGGAGTTAATGAGCAGTTCTTC
CDR3aa: CASSPRGLAGVNEQFF

v_gene: TRBV5-1
abundance: many
j_gene: TRBJ2-7
len: 14
d_gene: TRBD1
CDR3nt: TGCGCCAGCAGAGCATCGACAGGGGGATACGAGCAGTACTTC
CDR3aa: CASRASTGGYEQYF

v_gene: TRBV5-5
abundance: few
j_gene: TRBJ2-1
len: 17
d_gene: -
CDR3nt: TGTGCCAGCAATTACCTCGGGGGCGGGAGACCCATCAATGAGCAGTTCTTC
CDR3aa: CASNYLGGGRPINEQFF

v_gene: TRBV7-2
abundance: many
j_gene: TRBJ1-2
len: 16
d_gene: -
CDR3nt: TGTGCCAGCATCCGACCGGCGTCCCTCCCCTACTATGGCTACACCTTC
CDR3aa: CASIRPASLPYYGYTF

v_gene: TRBV20-1
abundance: many
j_gene: TRBJ2-1
len: 14
d_gene: TRBD2
CDR3nt: TGCAGTGCCCTAATAGCGGGAGGGTACAATGAGCAGTTCTTC
CDR3aa: CSALIAGGYNEQFF

v_gene: TRBV19
abundance: many
j_gene: TRBJ1-2
len: 13
d_gene: -
CDR3nt: TGTGCCAGTAGTCCCGACAGGAACTATGGCTACACCTTC
CDR3aa: CASSPDRNYGYTF

v_gene: TRBV11-2
abundance: many
j_gene: TRBJ2-1
len: 11
d_gene: -
CDR3nt: TGTGCCAGCAGCTTAGGACAGGAGCAGTTCTTC
CDR3aa: CASSLGQEQFF

v_gene: TRBV5-6
abundance: many
j_gene: TRBJ2-2
len: 16
d_gene: TRBD2
CDR3nt: TGTGCCAGCACCTTCCTGACTAGCGGGGCTAACGGGGAGCTGTTTTTT
CDR3aa: CASTFLTSGANGELFF

v_gene: TRBV18
abundance: many
j_gene: TRBJ2-1
len: 15
d_gene: TRBD2
CDR3nt: TGTGCCAGCTCACCAATTGAAACTAGCGGTAATGAGCAGTTCTTC
CDR3aa: CASSPIETSGNEQFF

v_gene: TRBV27
abundance: many
j_gene: TRBJ2-7
len: 9
d_gene: -
CDR3nt: TGTGCCAGCGGCTACGAGCAGTACTTC
CDR3aa: CASGYEQYF

v_gene: TRBV7-2
abundance: many
j_gene: TRBJ2-3
len: 16
d_gene: TRBD2
CDR3nt: TGTGCCAGCAGCTTAGCTTTAGCGGGAGGTGGAGATACGCAGTATTTT
CDR3aa: CASSLALAGGGDTQYF

v_gene: TRBV7-9
abundance: -
j_gene: TRBJ2-2
len: 15
d_gene: -
CDR3nt: TGTGCCAGCAGCTTGGGCACTGTAGCAACCGGGGAGCTGTTTTTT
CDR3aa: CASSLGTVATGELFF

v_gene: TRBV7-2
abundance: many
j_gene: TRBJ1-4
len: 14
d_gene: -
CDR3nt: TGTGCCAGCAGCTTAGACAGGGCGGTCGAAAAACTGTTTTTT
CDR3aa: CASSLDRAVEKLFF

v_gene: TRBV5-1
abundance: many
j_gene: TRBJ2-1
len: 16
d_gene: TRBD2
CDR3nt: TGCGCCAGCAGCTTCCCGACCACTAGCGGGAAGAATGAGCAGTTCTTC
CDR3aa: CASSFPTTSGKNEQFF

v_gene: TRBV7-7
abundance: many
j_gene: TRBJ2-5
len: 15
d_gene: -
CDR3nt: TGTGCCAGCAGCAAGAGACAGGCCACCCAAGAGACCCAGTACTTC
CDR3aa: CASSKRQATQETQYF

v_gene: TRBV5-1
abundance: many
j_gene: TRBJ2-3
len: 15
d_gene: -
CDR3nt: TGCGCCAGCAGCTCCAACAGGGACATCCCAGATACGCAGTATTTT
CDR3aa: CASSSNRDIPDTQYF

v_gene: TRBV12-3/TRBV12-4
abundance: many
j_gene: TRBJ2-1
len: 13
d_gene: -
CDR3nt: TGTGCCAGCAGTTTCTACCAGGACAATGAGCAGTTCTTC
CDR3aa: CASSFYQDNEQFF

v_gene: TRBV7-2
abundance: many
j_gene: TRBJ2-3
len: 12
d_gene: -
CDR3nt: TGTGCCAGCAGCGATCAAACCCCCACGCAGTATTTT
CDR3aa: CASSDQTPTQYF

v_gene: TRBV7-2
abundance: -
j_gene: TRBJ1-2
len: 12
d_gene: -
CDR3nt: TGTGCCAGCAGCTTAGTCTGGAGCGGCTACACCTTC
CDR3aa: CASSLVWSGYTF

v_gene: TRBV12-3/TRBV12-4
abundance: many
j_gene: TRBJ2-7
len: 15
d_gene: TRBD1
CDR3nt: TGTGCCAGCAGTCCCCCGGGACAGGCAACCTACGAGCAGTACTTC
CDR3aa: CASSPPGQATYEQYF

v_gene: TRBV11-3
abundance: many
j_gene: TRBJ2-1
len: 16
d_gene: -
CDR3nt: TGTGCCAGCAGCCTAGAAGGGGGACTACCCTACAATGAGCAGTTCTTC
CDR3aa: CASSLEGGLPYNEQFF

v_gene: TRBV5-1
abundance: many
j_gene: TRBJ1-1
len: 12
d_gene: TRBD1
CDR3nt: TGCGCCAGCCGGACAGGGAACACTGAAGCTTTCTTT
CDR3aa: CASRTGNTEAFF

v_gene: TRBV20-1
abundance: many
j_gene: TRBJ2-7
len: 12
d_gene: TRBD2
CDR3nt: TGCAGTGCCAATAGCGGGCCCTACGAGCAGTACTTC
CDR3aa: CSANSGPYEQYF

v_gene: TRBV19
abundance: many
j_gene: TRBJ1-5
len: 15
d_gene: -
CDR3nt: TGTGCCAGTAGGGATAGGCGAGGTAGCAATCAGCCCCAGCATTTT
CDR3aa: CASRDRRGSNQPQHF

v_gene: TRBV20-1
abundance: few
j_gene: TRBJ2-7
len: 11
d_gene: -
CDR3nt: TGCAGTGCTGCCCCGAGGAACGAGCAGTACTTC
CDR3aa: CSAAPRNEQYF

v_gene: TRBV27
abundance: -
j_gene: TRBJ2-1
len: 16
d_gene: -
CDR3nt: TGTGCCAGCAGCTACGCGCTTACAGGTGACCCAAATGAGCAGTTCTTC
CDR3aa: CASSYALTGDPNEQFF

v_gene: TRBV19
abundance: many
j_gene: TRBJ1-2
len: 15
d_gene: -
CDR3nt: TGTGCCAGCGGCGGAGGGGCAAGCGACGATAACGCCTACACCTTC
CDR3aa: CASGGGASDDNAYTF

v_gene: TRBV7-9
abundance: few
j_gene: TRBJ1-1
len: 15
d_gene: -
CDR3nt: TGTGCCAGCAGCTTGGGCCGCCAGGTCGGTACTGAAGCTTTCTTT
CDR3aa: CASSLGRQVGTEAFF

v_gene: TRBV12-3/TRBV12-4
abundance: -
j_gene: TRBJ2-2
len: 11
d_gene: -
CDR3nt: TGTGCCCGCACTTTTGTCGGGGAGGTGTTTTTT
CDR3aa: CARTFVGEVFF

v_gene: TRBV7-2
abundance: many
j_gene: TRBJ2-1
len: 16
d_gene: -
CDR3nt: TGTGCCAGCAGCTTAGGCGGACTTAAGAGGGGCAATGAGCAGTTCTTC
CDR3aa: CASSLGGLKRGNEQFF

v_gene: TRBV4-2
abundance: many
j_gene: TRBJ1-2
len: 15
d_gene: -
CDR3nt: TGTGCCAGCAGCCAAGATACCGATCTCACCTATGGCTACACCTTC
CDR3aa: CASSQDTDLTYGYTF

v_gene: TRBV12-3/TRBV12-4
abundance: many
j_gene: TRBJ1-5
len: 13
d_gene: -
CDR3nt: TGTGCCAGCAGTAGAAATAGCAATCAGCCCCAGCATTTT
CDR3aa: CASSRNSNQPQHF

v_gene: TRBV7-9
abundance: many
j_gene: TRBJ2-1
len: 17
d_gene: TRBD2
CDR3nt: TGTGCCAGCAGCTTAGACCGGACTAGCGGGAGCTACAATGAGCAGTTCTTC
CDR3aa: CASSLDRTSGSYNEQFF

v_gene: TRBV11-2
abundance: many
j_gene: TRBJ2-1
len: 13
d_gene: -
CDR3nt: TGTGCCAGCAGCCCACTAGCTCGGGGTGAGCAGTTCTTC
CDR3aa: CASSPLARGEQFF

v_gene: TRBV7-9
abundance: many
j_gene: TRBJ1-2
len: 13
d_gene: -
CDR3nt: TGTGCCAGCAGCTTATCTCGGGTCTATGGCTACACCTTC
CDR3aa: CASSLSRVYGYTF

v_gene: TRBV7-9
abundance: many
j_gene: TRBJ1-5
len: 14
d_gene: -
CDR3nt: TGTGCCAGCAGCTTTTCTTGGGATGGTCAGCCCCAGCATTTT
CDR3aa: CASSFSWDGQPQHF

v_gene: TRBV2
abundance: -
j_gene: TRBJ2-1
len: 17
d_gene: TRBD2
CDR3nt: TGTGCCAGCAGGCCTACTAGCGGGAGTCCCCCTCGCAATGAGCAGTTCTTC
CDR3aa: CASRPTSGSPPRNEQFF

v_gene: TRBV2
abundance: many
j_gene: TRBJ2-1
len: 14
d_gene: TRBD2
CDR3nt: TGTGCCAGCAGTGGACTAGCGGGGGATGGTGAGCAGTTCTTC
CDR3aa: CASSGLAGDGEQFF

v_gene: TRBV20-1
abundance: many
j_gene: TRBJ2-7
len: 17
d_gene: -
CDR3nt: TGCAGTGCTAGATGGGGTAGCGGATGGTATGACTCCTACGAGCAGTACTTC
CDR3aa: CSARWGSGWYDSYEQYF

v_gene: TRBV12-3/TRBV12-4
abundance: many
j_gene: TRBJ1-1
len: 13
d_gene: -
CDR3nt: TGTGCCAGCAGTTTAGCGCTCGATGTACAAGCTTTCTTT
CDR3aa: CASSLALDVQAFF

v_gene: TRBV20-1
abundance: many
j_gene: TRBJ1-1
len: 15
d_gene: -
CDR3nt: TGCAGTGCTAGAGGGGGCGTCATGGGTAACACTGAAGCTTTCTTT
CDR3aa: CSARGGVMGNTEAFF

v_gene: TRBV19
abundance: once
j_gene: TRBJ2-2
len: 16
d_gene: -
CDR3nt: TGTGCCAGTAGTATTATGTCTTCCTCCTCTCCCGGGGAGCTGTTTTTT
CDR3aa: CASSIMSSSSPGELFF